The 24 T cell receptor beta chains listed next were all sequenced from one sample in a study of T cells in Graves' hyperthyroidism and ophthalmopathy. The source material, RNA transcripts, was used to amplify TCR beta CDR3 regions. In the first-round RT-PCR of the TCR CDR3, the HTBI primer set was used. TCRdb recomputed calls from the multiplex PCR reads with MiXCR, one row per CDR3 protein. The sample yields roughly 740,000 distinct CDR3 sequences, about a sixth seen once. The specimen sequenced was blood. The receptors shown here come from a man aged 18 to 30 with Graves' hyperthyroidism.

This clonotype has only a few counts. The chain is built from TRBV29-1 and TRBJ2-5; D is tentatively TRBD1 or TRBD2 (5 bases each). Germline V gene sequence: CDR1 SQVTM, CDR2 ANQGSEA. This CDR3 contains 13 residues. The V and J ends lost 7 bases and 2 bases respectively, with 14 bases between them. The CDR3 bases are TGCAGCGCCTTGGACGGGACGCAAGAGACCCAGTACTTC. Amino acid sequence: CSALDGTQETQYF.

This clonotype has at least ten counts. The chain recombines TRBV28 with TRBJ2-1, with 9 bases aligning to TRBD2. The CDR3 spans 16 residues. In germline, CDR1 is MDHEN, CDR2 SYDVKM. Trimming took 8 bases from V and 1 from J; bases not matched to a gene: 9. CDR3 sequence: CASSALAGLSYNEQFF. The CDR3 nucleotides read TGTGCCAGCTCGGCGCTAGCGGGATTATCCTACAATGAGCAGTTCTTC.

This clonotype was counted a few times. J is TRBJ2-5 and V is TRBV29-1, with D possibly matching TRBD2 (6 bases). The CDR3 runs to 14 residues. Trimming took off 6 bases at V and 9 bases at J, with 23 bases between the two ends. The germline gives CDR1 SQVTM, CDR2 ANQGSEA. CDR3 sequence (DNA): TGCAGCGTGGGGACCATAGCGGACCCGAGGGCCCAGTACTTC. This translates into CSVGTIADPRAQYF.

This clonotype was seen a handful of times. Germline and junction disagree at one end, which may indicate a read error. The chain couples TRBV5-5 to TRBJ2-1, with D tentatively TRBD2 (6 bases). The CDR3 has 16 amino acids. From germline, CDR1 is SGHKS and CDR2 YYEKEE (reference sequence). The CDR3 spells CTSSFGTPLRYNEQFF. CDR3 nucleotides: TGTACCAGCAGTTTCGGGACTCCTTTGAGGTACAATGAGCAGTTCTTC.

This clonotype appeared many times. The chain uses TRBV24-1 and TRBJ1-5, with D maybe TRBD1 (6 bases). The V gene's germline CDR1 is KGHDR and CDR2 SFDVKD. V was shortened by 4 bases and J by 1 base, with 13 bases between the two germline ends. The CDR3 sequence is 16 residues long. CDR3 sequence reads: CATSDARRGSNQPQHF. In nucleotides, the CDR3 is TGTGCCACCAGTGACGCCCGGAGGGGGAGCAATCAGCCCCAGCATTTT.

This clonotype came up many times. The J gene is TRBJ2-7, the V gene TRBV2, with 9 bases matching TRBD2. CDR3 size: 16 residues. Unmatched junction bases numbered 7, after V lost 4 bases and J lost 0 bases. CDR1 and CDR2 (germline): SNHLY, FYNNEI. CDR3 DNA: TGTGCCAGCAGTGGTGGGCTAGCGGGGCCCTCCTACGAGCAGTACTTC. It codes for CASSGGLAGPSYEQYF.

This clonotype was counted ten times or more. V usage is TRBV12-3 or TRBV12-4 and J usage is TRBJ1-6; maybe TRBD1 (6 bases). The CDR3 extends over 14 amino acids. V was clipped by 6 bases and J by 9 bases, with 15 bases between them. Here the CDR3 reads CASRPQGYGSPLHF. For the CDR3, the DNA is TGTGCCAGCAGACCCCAGGGGTACGGTTCACCCCTCCACTTT.

This clonotype was recorded at least ten times. The chain uses TRBV6-1 and TRBJ2-5, with D possibly being TRBD2 (5 bases). The CDR3 sequence is 15 residues long. Per germline, CDR1 MNHNS and CDR2 SASEGT. V lost 0 bases and J 1 base, leaving 9 bases between the germline ends. CDR3 DNA sequence: TGTGCCAGCAGTGAAGCCATGGGGAGCCAAGAGACCCAGTACTTC. Its protein product is CASSEAMGSQETQYF.

This clonotype was detected only a few times. The CDR3 loop is CASSYGTGSVTEAFF. In DNA, the CDR3 is TGTGCCAGCAGTTACGGGACAGGGTCGGTCACTGAAGCTTTCTTT. The J gene is TRBJ1-1, the V gene TRBV6-6, with TRBD1 matching 9 bases. CDR1 and CDR2 (germline): MNHNY, SVGAGI (reference sequence). This CDR3 has 15 amino acids. Germline trimming cut 2 bases from V and 4 bases from J; bases unmatched to any gene: 5.

This clonotype was counted ten times or more. The chain recombines TRBV29-1 with TRBJ2-5; D is uncertain. V was shortened by 0 bases and J by 1 base, with 9 bases between the two germline ends. This CDR3 contains 14 residues. Germline assignment: CDR1 SQVTM and CDR2 ANQGSEA. For the CDR3, the DNA is TGCAGCGTTGAAGACTGGGAATTCCAAGAGACCCAGTACTTC. Its protein is CSVEDWEFQETQYF.

This clonotype was seen many times. The germline gene is not matched at one end of the junction; a read error may be the cause. V gene TRBV3-1 combines with J gene TRBJ1-2; D is perhaps TRBD1 (5 bases). From germline, CDR1 is LGHDT and CDR2 YNNKEL (reference sequence). The CDR3 length is 16 residues. Here the CDR3 reads CASRQGTYRDLYGYTF. The CDR3 DNA follows: TGTGCCAGCAGACAAGGAACTTACCGGGACCTCTATGGCTACACCTTC.

The sample holds many counts of this clonotype. The rearrangement joins TRBV28 to TRBJ2-7, with D unclear. In germline, CDR1 is MDHEN, CDR2 SYDVKM. The CDR3 extends over 11 amino acids. The V end lost 5 bases, the J end lost 7 bases, and 9 bases lay between the germline ends. The CDR3 sequence: CASSPSEEQYF. CDR3 coding DNA: TGTGCCAGCAGTCCCTCGGAGGAGCAGTACTTC.

The chain uses TRBV18 and TRBJ2-1, with 10 bases matching TRBD1. The junction had 5 bases not matched to a gene; V was cut back by 2 bases and J by 10 bases. This CDR3 region has 14 residues. CDR1 and CDR2 (germline): KGHSH, LQKENI. Here the CDR3 reads CASSPGTGEREQFF. The CDR3, as DNA: TGTGCCAGCTCACCAGGGACAGGGGAGAGGGAGCAGTTCTTC.

This clonotype came up a few times. The genes are TRBV28 and TRBJ1-2; TRBD1 aligns across 9 bases. The CDR3 is made up of 14 amino acids. V was pared by 4 bases and J by 6 bases, with 6 bases of the junction left unmatched. Germline V gives CDR1 MDHEN, CDR2 SYDVKM. The CDR3 DNA reads TGTGCCAGCAGTTCACCGGGACAGGGTAATGGCTACACCTTC. Its protein product is CASSSPGQGNGYTF.

This clonotype was detected only a few times. This chain joins TRBV30 and TRBJ2-7, with a tentative D call TRBD1 (5 bases). The CDR3 totals 12 residues. V lost 5 bases and J lost 1, with 9 bases in between. The germline V gene has CDR1 GTSNPN and CDR2 SVGIG (reference sequence). CDR3 protein: CAWQGSSYEQYF. In DNA form, the CDR3 reads TGTGCCTGGCAGGGTTCTTCCTACGAGCAGTACTTC. Together with reference TRBV30 and TRBJ2-7, the CDR3 gives the full variable domain: SQTIHQWPATLVQPVGSPLSLECTVEGTSNPNLYWYRQAAGRGLQLLFYSVGIGQISSEVPQNLSASRPQDRQFILSSKKLLLSDSGFYLCAWQGSSYEQYFGPGTRLTVT.

This clonotype was observed many times. The CDR3 sequence: CSVKGLGDTQYF. CDR3 DNA: TGCAGCGTCAAAGGACTAGGGGATACGCAGTATTTT. The chain uses TRBV29-1 and TRBJ2-3, with 7 bases identical to TRBD2. The J segment lost 6 bases and the V segment lost 6 bases, leaving 6 bases of the junction unmatched. Germline loops: CDR1 SQVTM, CDR2 ANQGSEA. The CDR3 is 12 residues long.

The chain recombines TRBV19 with TRBJ1-6; D uncertain. The germline V gene encodes CDR1 LNHDA and CDR2 SQIVND (reference sequence). Trimming stripped 3 bases from V and 10 bases from J, with 13 bases between. The length of the CDR3 is 14 residues. The CDR3: CASSIGQVSSPLHF. CDR3 in DNA: TGTGCCAGTAGTATCGGCCAGGTTAGCTCACCCCTCCACTTT.

This clonotype has at least ten counts. The chain has TRBV11-1 and TRBJ2-1, with 9 bases identical to TRBD2. The CDR3 extends over 16 amino acids. In germline, CDR1 is SGHAT, CDR2 FQDESV (reference sequence). V lost 1 base, J lost 5 bases, and 6 bases stayed unmatched. CDR3 coding DNA: TGTGCCAGCAGCTTAGTCTTGGTAGCGGGGGACAATGAGCAGTTCTTC. Translating gives CASSLVLVAGDNEQFF.

This clonotype has just a few counts. The V gene is TRBV24-1, the J gene TRBJ2-1; TRBD1 agrees at 11 bases. The CDR3 runs to 16 residues. In germline, CDR1 is KGHDR, CDR2 SFDVKD. V lost 3 bases and J lost 6; bases outside the gene matches: 6. The CDR3 reads CATSDTGTGGFNEQFF. CDR3 bases: TGTGCCACCAGTGATACCGGGACAGGGGGTTTCAATGAGCAGTTCTTC.

The V gene is TRBV7-9, the J gene TRBJ1-4; D may be TRBD1 (5 bases). The V end was cut by 4 bases, the J end by 8 bases, with 17 bases between. Germline CDR1 reads SEHNR; CDR2 reads FQNEAQ (reference sequence). The CDR3 spans 15 residues. This chain's CDR3 is CASSSSGGFEEKLFF. CDR3 bases: TGTGCCAGCAGCTCGTCGGGGGGATTTGAGGAAAAACTGTTTTTT.

This clonotype was detected only a few times. The J gene is TRBJ1-2, the V gene TRBV7-2, with TRBD1 as a possible D gene (6 bases). Germline values: CDR1 SGHTA, CDR2 FQGNSA. Trimming took off 5 bases at V and 8 bases at J, with 15 bases between the two ends. CDR3 length: 13 amino acids. The CDR3, as DNA: TGTGCCAGCAGCCAAAGGACAGCTCTCGGCTACACCTTC. Translating it yields CASSQRTALGYTF. The variable domain in full, completed from reference TRBV7-2 and TRBJ1-2, reads GAGVSQSPSNKVTEKGKDVELRCDPISGHTALYWYRQSLGQGLEFLIYFQGNSAPDKSGLPSDRFSAERTGGSVSTLTIQRTQQEDSAVYLCASSQRTALGYTFGSGTRLTVV.

CDR3 residues: CASTPQHGLAGKEQYF. Here the CDR3 DNA reads TGTGCCAGCACCCCCCAACATGGACTAGCGGGAAAGGAGCAGTACTTC. The chain uses TRBV7-2 and TRBJ2-7, with 12 nucleotides matching TRBD2. Germline CDR1 SGHTA, CDR2 FQGNSA. V shed 7 bases and J 7 bases; nucleotides not matched to a gene: 14. The CDR3 has 16 amino acids. Supplemented by reference TRBV7-2 and TRBJ2-7, the full variable domain reads GAGVSQSPSNKVTEKGKDVELRCDPISGHTALYWYRQSLGQGLEFLIYFQGNSAPDKSGLPSDRFSAERTGGSVSTLTIQRTQQEDSAVYLCASTPQHGLAGKEQYFGPGTRLTVT.

This clonotype was observed at least ten times. The chain links TRBV2 to TRBJ2-7; TRBD2 matches 10 bases. CDR3 length equals 14 residues. Looked up from germline, CDR1 is SNHLY and CDR2 is FYNNEI. J lost 10 bases, V lost 7 bases, and 13 bases had no gene match. The CDR3 DNA reads as TGTGCCAGCACGGGACCGGGGGCTAGCGGGAGTCAGTACTTC. It codes for CASTGPGASGSQYF.

There are many counts of this clonotype. This chain connects TRBV24-1 to TRBJ2-3, with D unresolved. From germline, CDR1 is KGHDR and CDR2 SFDVKD. The CDR3 covers 13 residues. Between the trimmed V and J ends, which lost 4 bases and 0 bases, there was a span of 4 bases. The DNA for the CDR3 is TGTGCCACCAGTGACACTAGCACAGATACGCAGTATTTT. It specifies CATSDTSTDTQYF.